The T cell receptor (beta chain) under discussion was sequenced for a study of T cell responses to AZD1222 COVID-19 vaccine (dated by TCRdb to about 2021). Some background on the complete study: AZD1222 recipients given second doses at about 4 weeks or at about 12 weeks were pooled, since spike-specific TCR depth and breadth were not found to differ between the two schedules. A total of just over 230 trial participants underwent TCR sequencing, of whom around 210 had received two doses of AZD1222 and about 25 had received two doses of the MenACWY control vaccine. Trial participants were enrolled into age subgroups of 18-55, 56-69 and 70-plus years, which contained approximately 150, 28 and 58 TCR-sequenced participants, respectively.

Remarks on this clone: The antigen it recognizes is unknown. No base quality information exists; no much larger clone differs at one position.

General conclusions and limits of the study: Conclusions about previously exposed vaccinees are limited, since just 5 or 6 AZD1222 recipients were seropositive for SARS-CoV-2 at baseline. Reportedly, almost half of the unique spike-specific TCRs recognized epitopes lying outside the regions that are mutated in the B.1.351 and B.1.1.7 variants. Most participants were white British and females outnumbered males, and the authors suggested that clonal diversity may have been underestimated. Because no day 14 peak-response samples were available, the repertoires could be characterized only after the peak T cell response. A significant rise in spike-specific TCR breadth and depth was observed after two AZD1222 doses relative to day 0 and relative to MenACWY recipients. CD4 TCRs associated with the vaccine covered the entire spike protein, and the dominant responses were in regions 160-218 and 743-854. In the small 56-69-year group, the increase in depth fell short of significance, most likely because of low power.

According to the study, the label for this sample's time point signals: baseline before first vaccination. Vaccinee samples came from UK trials COV001 and COV002, including a single-blind randomized controlled phase 2/3 trial of AZD1222 (ChAdOx1 nCoV-19) in healthy adults. For TCRbeta chain sequencing, PBMC samples were collected from trial participants at day 0 and at day 28 after the second dose. The CDR3 regions of human TCRbeta chains were analyzed by immunosequencing. The study's processing was this. Repertoire TCRs were checked for matches against a reference library of SARS-CoV-2-specific TCRs that had been generated using the MIRA antigen-specificity platform. Breadth was defined as the fraction of unique TCRs that were SARS-CoV-2-associated, and depth was defined as the fraction of total T cells that were SARS-CoV-2-associated. Each spike-specific TCR was assigned to its reactive spike region and to a CD4 or CD8 class using the MIRA data. Log10-transformed breadth and depth values were compared by one-way ANOVA with Sidak's multiple comparisons tests. TCRdb carries this immuneACCESS record with in-frame sequences only. Its versions omit some clonotypes, under half of them owing to an unresolved V gene in the studies checked, with the rest unexplained. Clone size and V and J calls were adopted from that table, with D and trimming inferred from the DNA. This sample is represented by 100,000 to 150,000 clones; roughly 90% of them were singletons. The top ten constitute approximately 1.5% of the sample.

CDR1 and CDR2 are read off the germline V gene as MDHEN and SYDVKM. The V end gives up 6 bases and the J end 6 bases, leaving 12 bases in the junction not matched to a gene. The CDR3 has 17 amino acids, counting the end cysteine and phenylalanine. The only DNA kept is the CDR3, 51 bases in frame from the first base. The TCR originated in an adult in good health. The rearranged segments are TRBV28 and TRBJ1-6, with 9 central nucleotides matching TRBD1. This specimen consisted of peripheral blood, obtained on day 0 of AZD1222 vaccination. Read as DNA, the sequence is TGTGCCAGCAGCCTCCCGGGACAGGGAACGATTAATTCACCCCTCCACTTT. It translates as CASSLPGQGTINSPLHF.